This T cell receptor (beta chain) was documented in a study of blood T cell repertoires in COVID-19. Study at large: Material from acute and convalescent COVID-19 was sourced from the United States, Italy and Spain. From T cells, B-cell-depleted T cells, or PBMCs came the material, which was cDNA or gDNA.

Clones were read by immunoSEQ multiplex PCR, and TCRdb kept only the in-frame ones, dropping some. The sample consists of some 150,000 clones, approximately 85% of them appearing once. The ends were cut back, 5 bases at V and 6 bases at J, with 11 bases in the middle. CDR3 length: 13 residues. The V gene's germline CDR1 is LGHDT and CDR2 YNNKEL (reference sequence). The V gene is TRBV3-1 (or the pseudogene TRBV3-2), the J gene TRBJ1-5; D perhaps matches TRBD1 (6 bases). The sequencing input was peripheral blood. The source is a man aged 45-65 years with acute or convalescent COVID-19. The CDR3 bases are TGTGCCAGCAGCGCCACAGGGATTCAGCCCCAGCATTTT. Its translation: CASSATGIQPQHF.